This entry is about one T cell receptor (beta chain). Its antigen remains undetermined. No clone much larger than this one lies a single base away; base qualities are absent. This sample was included in a study of regulatory and conventional T cells in RAG deficiency (dated by TCRdb to the late 2010s). Study-wide context: High-throughput TCR beta sequencing was used to compare the diversity and composition of the Treg, conventional CD4+ and CD8+ T cell repertoires of RAG-deficient patients with those of healthy controls. Points the paper makes about the study in general: In Omenn syndrome patients, sorted CD25-high CD127-low cells may represent peripherally activated cells rather than bona fide Treg cells. Shorter CDR3 lengths were found in all patient T-cell subsets, and >75% Treg-Tconv repertoire overlap at nucleotide and amino acid level was observed in Omenn syndrome patients. Compared with control T-cell subpopulations, the RAG-deficient patients had markedly lower Shannon entropy and higher Simpson indices. Compared with controls, Omenn syndrome and CID/AS patients had 80 to 100-fold fewer unique TCR beta sequences in Treg cells, but only about 9.8-fold fewer in the other subsets. Some T-cell subset analyses were not performed for some subjects.

Fewer than ten healthy control donors served as the comparison group for repertoire analyses. Before genomic DNA extraction, CD8+ T cells without CD4 were isolated from blood. The library came from the immunoSEQ multiplex PCR assay. Genomic DNA from the sorted T-cell subsets was used to amplify and sequence rearranged TCR beta chain products. The published analysis was carried out like this. Shannon entropy and Simpson indices were used to measure how diverse the repertoire of productive TCR beta rearrangements was. Clonal expansion was assessed by the summed frequency of the 100 most abundant productive TCR beta clonotypes among total reads. The TRB repertoires were scored with a self-reactivity index that is based on amino acid usage at CDR3beta positions 6 and 7. Two-way ANOVA was applied to the repertoire analyses, whereas Student t or Mann-Whitney tests were applied to the flow cytometric analyses. As stored in TCRdb, this immuneACCESS dataset retains in-frame rearrangements with V and J assigned. A fraction of the clones does not appear; measured against another copy, unresolved V genes explain less than half of the discrepancy, and the remainder lacks a known reason. The DNA gave D and trimming, while V, J and clone size come from that table. The sample table shows around 30,000 clones, and 70% to 90% are seen once. Roughly 15% of the sample rests with the top ten.

According to the germline V gene (reference sequence), CDR1 reads SGHKS and CDR2 reads YYEKEE. From cysteine to phenylalanine, the CDR3 is 12 amino acids long. The read is trimmed to its CDR3 DNA, 36 bases read in frame from base 1. Cut back by 0 bases and 6 bases, the V and J ends lie 7 bases apart. This sample was also put to use in a study of regulatory T cells. The second study also describes: In the multiplex PCR, 52 forward TRBV primers and 13 reverse TRBJ primers were used, and assay-based and computational corrections were applied for amplification bias. Restricted unique TRB V-J pairs and skewed V and J gene usage were observed in patient repertoires, most markedly in regulatory T cells. Between CD3G-deficient patients and healthy controls, the study compared T-cell receptor beta repertoires in sorted regulatory T cells, conventional CD4+ T cells and CD8+ T cells. Ficoll density separation was used to isolate peripheral blood mononuclear cells. CD3+ CD8+ CD4- T cells were isolated on a FACSAria cell sorter. Within the immunoSEQ assay, multiplex PCR amplified rearranged TRB loci from genomic DNA. An Illumina HiSeq platform was used to sequence the TRB amplicons. Raw sequences were error-filtered and aligned to reference gene sequences by custom algorithms, then analyzed with the immunoSEQ online tools. The frequencies of productive and nonproductive TRB rearrangements were evaluated among unique sequences as well as among total sequences. For group comparisons, t tests, Mann-Whitney tests or two-way ANOVA were performed in Prism software.

The sequence links TRBV5-5 to TRBJ2-7; the D gene is possibly TRBD1 or TRBD2, each agreeing over 5 bases. Material for sequencing was CD8+ T cells sorted from blood. The receptor was isolated from a human donor in good health. The CDR3 reads CASSLGGFEQYF. In nucleotide form, the sequence is TGTGCCAGCAGCTTGGGGGGGTTCGAGCAGTACTTC. With the portions outside the CDR3 filled from the reference TRBV5-5 and TRBJ2-7 genes, the complete variable region becomes DAGVTQSPTHLIKTRGQQVTLRCSPISGHKSVSWYQQVLGQGPQFIFQYYEKEERGRGNFPDRFSARQFPNYSSELNVNALLLGDSALYLCASSLGGFEQYFGPGTRLTVT.